These 19 T cell receptor beta chains came from one sample sequenced in a study of T-cell reconstitution after alpha-beta-depleted transplantation in children. Unique molecular identifiers were used in preparing the TCRbeta library. A single record per CDR3 protein comes from TCRdb applying MiXCR to the PCR reads. The sample consists of about 500,000 distinct CDR3 sequences, over 25% of them appearing once. The sequencing here drew on PBMCs from the stem cell graft donor, taken from the stem cell graft. All receptors come from a human donor who donated a stem cell graft to a child with aplastic anemia.

The sample holds many counts of this clonotype. The chain employs TRBV20-1 and TRBJ1-5; 12 bases are a match to TRBD1. Germline CDR1 DFQATT, CDR2 SNEGSKA (reference sequence). The CDR3 is 16 residues long. J was trimmed by 6 bases and V by 2 bases; bases with no gene match: 8. The CDR3 coding sequence is TGCAGTGCTAGACCTGGGACAGGGGGCGTCGGTCAGCCCCAGCATTTT. This sequence encodes CSARPGTGGVGQPQHF.

This clonotype was found a few times. The chain carries TRBV7-7 and TRBJ2-2; no definite D call. CDR1 is SSHAT, CDR2 FNYEAQ, per germline (reference sequence). Trimming removed 5 bases from V and 2 bases from J, with 12 bases in between. This CDR3 region has 15 residues. The CDR3 coding sequence is TGTGCCAGCAGCCCGCACCCGACCAACACCGGGGAGCTGTTTTTT. Translated: CASSPHPTNTGELFF.

This clonotype occurred many times. The genes are TRBV29-1 and TRBJ1-2; the D is unclear. Per the germline V gene, CDR1 is SQVTM and CDR2 is ANQGSEA. Deletions cut 4 bases from V and 8 bases from J, with 14 bases between. This CDR3 is 12 amino acids long. CDR3 sequence reads: CSVARQAQGYTF. CDR3 nucleotides: TGCAGCGTTGCGAGGCAGGCCCAAGGCTACACCTTC.

The chain's CDR3 is CSVEVGSRDTQYF. The CDR3 DNA sequence: TGCAGCGTTGAAGTTGGCAGTCGAGATACGCAGTATTTT. The gene calls are TRBV29-1 and TRBJ2-3; unclear D gene. Trimming removed 1 base from V and 5 bases from J, with 10 bases in between. CDR1 SQVTM and CDR2 ANQGSEA come from the germline V gene. This CDR3 region has 13 residues.

A few counts support this clonotype. The chain links TRBV10-3 to TRBJ2-3; 7 bases fit TRBD1. Per germline, CDR1 ENHRY and CDR2 SYGVKD. The junction had 3 bases not matched to a gene; V was cut back by 3 bases and J by 6 bases. The CDR3 has 13 amino acids. The CDR3 region has the DNA TGTGCCATCAGTGACATAGGGGGCGATACGCAGTATTTT. This encodes CAISDIGGDTQYF.

The chain links TRBV20-1 to TRBJ1-5; D gene unclear. With 3 bases removed from V and 3 bases from J, the gap between germline ends came to 9 bases. Germline V gene sequence: CDR1 DFQATT, CDR2 SNEGSKA (reference sequence). The CDR3 runs to 13 residues. DNA for the CDR3: TGCAGTGCTAGCAGACGGGACAATCAGCCCCAGCATTTT. Its protein product is CSASRRDNQPQHF.

The rearrangement links TRBV12-3 or TRBV12-4 to TRBJ1-5; D not certain. V shed 6 bases and J shed 11 bases, with 14 bases lying between them. This CDR3 spans 12 amino acids. The CDR3 loop is CASRGTLLAQHF. For the CDR3, the DNA is TGTGCCAGCAGGGGCACTCTCCTTGCCCAGCATTTT.

The chain couples TRBV6-1 to TRBJ1-3; D call uncertain. CDR1 MNHNS and CDR2 SASEGT come from the germline V gene. CDR3 length equals 16 residues. V was clipped by 6 bases and J by 0 bases, with 15 bases between them. The DNA for the CDR3 is TGTGCCAGCAGGAGGAGGGTAGCCTTCTCTGGAAACACCATATATTTT. It yields the protein CASRRRVAFSGNTIYF.

The chain joins TRBV27 to TRBJ2-5, with D possibly matching TRBD1 (6 bases). V gave up 6 bases and J gave up 0 bases, with 14 bases separating them. Germline V gene lookup returns CDR1 MNHEY and CDR2 SMNVEV (reference sequence). The CDR3 length is 15 residues. CDR3: CASRAGDTHQETQYF. CDR3 DNA sequence: TGTGCCAGCAGAGCTGGGGACACTCACCAAGAGACCCAGTACTTC.

The CDR3 region has the DNA TGTGCCAGCAGGGGATGGGGGAATCAGCCCCAGCATTTT. Residues: CASRGWGNQPQHF. This chain links TRBV2 with TRBJ1-5; D perhaps matches TRBD1 (5 bases). From germline, CDR1 is SNHLY and CDR2 FYNNEI. CDR3 length: 13 residues. The V end lost 6 bases, the J end lost 4 bases, and 10 bases lay between the germline ends.

The rearrangement joins TRBV7-9 to TRBJ2-3; possibly TRBD2 for D (6 bases). Germline assignment: CDR1 SEHNR and CDR2 FQNEAQ (reference sequence). V lost 5 bases and J 5 bases, leaving 14 bases between the germline ends. The CDR3 covers 14 residues. The CDR3 region has the DNA TGTGCCAGCAGCAACCGGGACTTCAGAGATACGCAGTATTTT. Protein: CASSNRDFRDTQYF. Full variable domain (rest looked up from reference TRBV7-9 and TRBJ2-3): DTGVSQNPRHKITKRGQNVTFRCDPISEHNRLYWYRQTLGQGPEFLTYFQNEAQLEKSRLLSDRFSAERPKGSFSTLEIQRTEQGDSAMYLCASSNRDFRDTQYFGPGTRLTVL.

This chain connects TRBV30 to TRBJ1-2; D gene uncertain. Germline V gene lookup returns CDR1 GTSNPN and CDR2 SVGIG (reference sequence). Between the trimmed V and J ends, which lost 0 bases and 7 bases, there was a span of 6 bases. The CDR3 is 11 residues long. The CDR3 spells CAWSVSFGYTF. CDR3 coding DNA: TGTGCCTGGAGTGTAAGTTTTGGCTACACCTTC.

The rearrangement links TRBV29-1 to TRBJ2-5, with 10 bases lining up with TRBD2. J lost 5 bases, V lost 2 bases, and 17 bases had no gene match. Germline V gives CDR1 SQVTM, CDR2 ANQGSEA. The CDR3 length is 18 residues. The CDR3 DNA reads as TGCAGCGTTGAATTGCTAGCGGGAGCGAGCGTTCTTGCGGAGACCCAGTACTTC. This sequence encodes CSVELLAGASVLAETQYF.

This chain joins TRBV7-6 and TRBJ2-3, with a weak D call TRBD1 (6 bases). CDR1 is SGHVS, CDR2 FNYEAQ, per germline. Trimming took 0 bases from V and 0 from J, leaving 16 bases between them. The CDR3 covers 18 residues. The CDR3 region has the DNA TGTGCCAGCAGCTTAGCGCTAGCAGGGGATTATAGCACAGATACGCAGTATTTT. It encodes CASSLALAGDYSTDTQYF.

This clonotype showed up just once. The genes are TRBV29-1 and TRBJ2-2; 8 positions agree with TRBD2. The germline V gene encodes CDR1 SQVTM and CDR2 ANQGSEA. This CDR3 is 12 amino acids long. Trimming cost V 6 bases and J 6 bases; bases outside gene matches: 3. The CDR3 loop is CSVAGAAGELFF. As DNA, the CDR3 is TGCAGCGTAGCGGGAGCTGCCGGGGAGCTGTTTTTT.

The chain joins TRBV13 to TRBJ1-2; D unclear. CDR1 and CDR2 from the germline V gene are PRHDT and FYEKMQ (reference sequence). This CDR3 spans 13 amino acids. V shed 2 bases and J shed 8 bases, with 12 bases lying between them. The DNA for the CDR3 is TGTGCCAGCAGCTTACGTGGAGGCGCGGGCTACACCTTC. It codes for CASSLRGGAGYTF.

This clonotype was detected a few times. This rearrangement joins TRBV7-2 to TRBJ1-2; 7 bases fit TRBD1. V lost 0 bases to trimming and J lost 8 bases; unmatched junction nucleotides: 15. Germline V CDR1 and CDR2: SGHTA, FQGNSA. The CDR3 is 17 residues long. CDR3 amino acids: CASSLAGFLQGGWGYTF. The DNA of the CDR3 is TGTGCCAGCAGCTTAGCGGGATTTTTGCAGGGGGGATGGGGCTACACCTTC. The full variable domain, rest sourced from reference TRBV7-2 and TRBJ1-2, is GAGVSQSPSNKVTEKGKDVELRCDPISGHTALYWYRQSLGQGLEFLIYFQGNSAPDKSGLPSDRFSAERTGGSVSTLTIQRTQQEDSAVYLCASSLAGFLQGGWGYTFGSGTRLTVV.

This clonotype came up many times. This chain connects TRBV5-1 to TRBJ2-1; 11 nucleotides align to TRBD2. The CDR3 runs to 15 residues. The ends lost 4 bases at V and 5 bases at J; junction bases unmatched: 5. Germline CDR1 is SGHRS and CDR2 is YFSETQ. CDR3 region: CASSLTSGSNNEQFF. Written as DNA, the CDR3 is TGCGCCAGCAGCCTCACTAGCGGGAGTAACAATGAGCAGTTCTTC.

V is TRBV6-2 or TRBV6-3 and J is TRBJ2-7, with D possibly TRBD1 on 5 matching bases. V was cut by 2 bases and J by 2 bases, with 10 bases left in between. This CDR3 spans 14 amino acids. Germline CDR1 reads MNHEY; CDR2 reads SVGEGT. CDR3 sequence (DNA): TGTGCCAGCAGTTACAGGGGCGACACCTACGAGCAGTACTTC. Its translation: CASSYRGDTYEQYF.